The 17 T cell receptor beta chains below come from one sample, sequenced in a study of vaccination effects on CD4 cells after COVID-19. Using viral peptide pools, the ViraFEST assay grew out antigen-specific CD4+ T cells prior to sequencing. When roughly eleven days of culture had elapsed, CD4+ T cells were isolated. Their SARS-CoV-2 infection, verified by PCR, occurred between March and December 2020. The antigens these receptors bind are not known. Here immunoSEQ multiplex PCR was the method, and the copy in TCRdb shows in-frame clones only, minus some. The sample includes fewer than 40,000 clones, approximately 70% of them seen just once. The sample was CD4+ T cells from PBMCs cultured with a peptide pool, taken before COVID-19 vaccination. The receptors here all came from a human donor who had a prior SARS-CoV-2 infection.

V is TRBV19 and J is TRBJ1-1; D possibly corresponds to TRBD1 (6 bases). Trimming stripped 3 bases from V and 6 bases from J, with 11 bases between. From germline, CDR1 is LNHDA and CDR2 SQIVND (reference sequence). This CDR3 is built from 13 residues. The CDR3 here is CASSIVGGPEAFF. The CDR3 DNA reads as TGTGCCAGTAGTATTGTAGGGGGGCCTGAAGCTTTCTTT.

The DNA for the CDR3 is TGTGCCAGCAGCTTATTTAGTGCGGGGTTTAACGAGCAGTACTTC. It is translated as CASSLFSAGFNEQYF. The chain couples TRBV11-2 to TRBJ2-7; perhaps TRBD2 as D (6 bases). Germline-derived CDR1 and CDR2 are SGHAT and FQNNGV. The CDR3 has 15 amino acids. Trimming took off 2 bases at V and 5 bases at J, with 16 bases between the two ends.

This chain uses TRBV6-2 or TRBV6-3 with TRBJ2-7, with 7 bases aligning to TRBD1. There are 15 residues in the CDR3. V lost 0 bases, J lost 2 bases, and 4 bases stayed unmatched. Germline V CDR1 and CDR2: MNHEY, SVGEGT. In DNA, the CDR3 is TGTGCCAGCAGTTACTCCGGACAGGAGACCTACGAGCAGTACTTC. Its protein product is CASSYSGQETYEQYF.

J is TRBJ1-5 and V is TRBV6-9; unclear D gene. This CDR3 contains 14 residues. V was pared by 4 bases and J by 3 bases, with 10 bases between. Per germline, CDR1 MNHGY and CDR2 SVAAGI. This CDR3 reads CASSWALVNQPQHF. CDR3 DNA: TGTGCCAGCAGTTGGGCATTGGTCAATCAGCCCCAGCATTTT.

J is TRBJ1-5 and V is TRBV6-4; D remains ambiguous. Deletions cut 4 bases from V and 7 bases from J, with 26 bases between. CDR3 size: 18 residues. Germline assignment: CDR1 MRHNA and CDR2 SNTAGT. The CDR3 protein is CASSALVPRATWVQPQHF. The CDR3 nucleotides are TGTGCCAGCAGTGCCCTTGTACCGCGGGCAACGTGGGTCCAGCCCCAGCATTTT.

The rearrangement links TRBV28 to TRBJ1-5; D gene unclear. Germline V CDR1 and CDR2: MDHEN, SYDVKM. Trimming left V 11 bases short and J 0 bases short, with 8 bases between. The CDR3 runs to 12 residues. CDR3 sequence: CASMYSNQPQHF. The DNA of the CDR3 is TGTGCCTCAATGTATAGCAATCAGCCCCAGCATTTT.

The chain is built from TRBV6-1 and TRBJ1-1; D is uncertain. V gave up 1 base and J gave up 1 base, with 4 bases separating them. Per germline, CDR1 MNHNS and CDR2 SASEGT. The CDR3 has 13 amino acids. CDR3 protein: CASSEVWNTEAFF. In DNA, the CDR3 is TGTGCCAGCAGTGAAGTCTGGAACACTGAAGCTTTCTTT.

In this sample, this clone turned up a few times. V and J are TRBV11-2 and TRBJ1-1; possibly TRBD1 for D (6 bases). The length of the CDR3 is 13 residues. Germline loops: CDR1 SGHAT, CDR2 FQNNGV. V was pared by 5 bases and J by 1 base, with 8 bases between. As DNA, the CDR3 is TGTGCCAGCAGCCCGGGACAGAACACTGAAGCTTTCTTT. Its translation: CASSPGQNTEAFF.

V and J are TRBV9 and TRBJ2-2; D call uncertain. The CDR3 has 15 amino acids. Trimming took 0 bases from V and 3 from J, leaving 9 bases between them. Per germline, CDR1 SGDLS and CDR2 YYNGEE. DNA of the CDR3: TGTGCCAGCAGCGTAGAGGAGACGTACACCGGGGAGCTGTTTTTT. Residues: CASSVEETYTGELFF.

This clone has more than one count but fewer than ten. CDR3 DNA: TGTGCCAGTAGTCCCGGAAGAGGTCTTAACTATGGCTACACCTTC. Its translation is CASSPGRGLNYGYTF. This rearrangement joins TRBV19 to TRBJ1-2; D remains ambiguous. The V gene lost 5 bases and the J gene lost 1 base, with 14 bases spanning the gap. This CDR3 has 15 residues. Germline CDR1 LNHDA, CDR2 SQIVND (reference sequence).

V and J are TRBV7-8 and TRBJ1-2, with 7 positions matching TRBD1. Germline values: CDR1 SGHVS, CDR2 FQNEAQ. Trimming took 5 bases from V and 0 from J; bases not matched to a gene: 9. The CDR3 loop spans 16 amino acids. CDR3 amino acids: CASSPDRALSNYGYTF. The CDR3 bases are TGTGCCAGCAGCCCCGACAGGGCCCTTTCTAACTATGGCTACACCTTC.

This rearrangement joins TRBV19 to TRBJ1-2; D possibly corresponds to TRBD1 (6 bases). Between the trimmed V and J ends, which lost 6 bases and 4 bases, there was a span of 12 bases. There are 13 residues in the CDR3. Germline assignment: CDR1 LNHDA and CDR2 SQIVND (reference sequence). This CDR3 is CASRLDRTYGYTF. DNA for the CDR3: TGTGCCAGTAGGCTGGACAGAACCTATGGCTACACCTTC.

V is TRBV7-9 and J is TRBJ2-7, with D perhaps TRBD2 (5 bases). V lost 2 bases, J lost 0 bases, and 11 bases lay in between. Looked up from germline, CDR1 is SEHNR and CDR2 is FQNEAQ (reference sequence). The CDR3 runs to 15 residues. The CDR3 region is CASSLIGGSSYEQYF. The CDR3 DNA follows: TGTGCCAGCAGCTTAATAGGTGGGAGCTCCTACGAGCAGTACTTC.

CDR3 amino acids: CASSPTGGHEAFF. The CDR3 DNA reads TGTGCCAGCAGCCCGACAGGGGGCCATGAAGCTTTCTTT. This chain uses TRBV7-3 with TRBJ1-1; TRBD1 aligns across 10 bases. The CDR3 has 13 amino acids. After removal of 5 bases from V and 7 bases from J, the junction contained 4 bases not matched to a gene. Germline-derived CDR1 and CDR2 are SGHTA and FQGTGA.

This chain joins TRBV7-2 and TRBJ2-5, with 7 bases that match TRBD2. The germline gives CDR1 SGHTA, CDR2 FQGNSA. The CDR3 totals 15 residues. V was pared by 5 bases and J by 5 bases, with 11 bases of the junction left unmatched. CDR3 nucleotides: TGTGCCAGCAGCCAGCGGGACCCACTTTGGGAGACCCAGTACTTC. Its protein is CASSQRDPLWETQYF.

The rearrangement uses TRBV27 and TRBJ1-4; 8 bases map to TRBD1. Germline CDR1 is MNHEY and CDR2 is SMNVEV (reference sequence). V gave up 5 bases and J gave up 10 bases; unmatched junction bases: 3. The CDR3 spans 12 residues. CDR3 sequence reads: CASSITGGKLFF. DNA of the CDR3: TGTGCCAGCAGTATAACAGGGGGAAAACTGTTTTTT.

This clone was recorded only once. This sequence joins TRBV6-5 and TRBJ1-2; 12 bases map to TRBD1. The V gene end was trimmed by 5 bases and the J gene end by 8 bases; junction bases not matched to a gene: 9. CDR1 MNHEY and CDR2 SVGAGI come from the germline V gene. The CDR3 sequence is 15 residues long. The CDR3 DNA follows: TGTGCCAGCAGTCCCCGGGGACAGGGGGCACGGGGCTACACCTTC. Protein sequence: CASSPRGQGARGYTF.